A single sample gave rise to the 9 T cell receptor beta chains below, sequenced in a study of T cell repertoires in cytomegalovirus infection. These receptors have no identified antigens. One entry per CDR3 protein, called by TCRdb with MiXCR from the reads. The sample lists roughly 990,000 distinct CDR3 sequences, around a third occurring once. The source material was cultured CD8+ T cells from PBMCs, sampled from culture after CMV antigen stimulation. The receptors stem from a human donor in good health (CMV status not recorded). Some clones in this sample may be carry-over from other donors' samples.

This clonotype was recorded many times. This rearrangement joins TRBV4-2 to TRBJ2-1; D tentatively reads TRBD1 or TRBD2 (5 bases each). Looked up from germline, CDR1 is LGHNA and CDR2 is YNFKEQ. V was trimmed by 1 base and J by 8 bases, leaving 12 bases between them. The CDR3 has 14 amino acids. The CDR3 reads CASSQAGKRDEQFF. The CDR3 region has the DNA TGTGCCAGCAGCCAAGCAGGGAAGAGGGATGAGCAGTTCTTC.

This clonotype was found many times. V and J are TRBV7-9 and TRBJ1-2; the D gene is possibly TRBD1 (5 bases). Germline CDR1 is SEHNR and CDR2 is FQNEAQ (reference sequence). Deletions cut 0 bases from V and 0 bases from J, with 8 bases between. The CDR3 totals 15 residues. The CDR3 protein is CASSLALGANYGYTF. CDR3 bases: TGTGCCAGCAGCTTAGCGCTGGGGGCTAACTATGGCTACACCTTC.

J is TRBJ1-2 and V is TRBV12-3 or TRBV12-4, with D maybe TRBD1 (5 bases). The V end was cut by 3 bases, the J end by 7 bases, with 12 bases between. The CDR3 runs to 13 residues. CDR3 in DNA: TGTGCCAGCAGTTTGGATGGGACGGTTGGCTACACCTTC. It is translated as CASSLDGTVGYTF.

The gene calls are TRBV7-8 and TRBJ1-3; 10 bases agree with TRBD1. The CDR3 covers 17 residues. Unmatched junction bases numbered 10, after V lost 5 bases and J lost 3 bases. Germline V gene sequence: CDR1 SGHVS, CDR2 FQNEAQ. CDR3: CASSKTTGGQDGNTIYF. In nucleotides, the CDR3 is TGTGCCAGCAGCAAAACGACAGGGGGCCAGGATGGAAACACCATATATTTT.

V is TRBV24-1 and J is TRBJ2-1; 7 bases align to TRBD1. This CDR3 is built from 12 residues. Germline loops: CDR1 KGHDR, CDR2 SFDVKD. V lost 11 bases and J lost 4; bases outside the gene matches: 4. The CDR3, as DNA: TGTGCCATCGACAGGGCTTACAATGAGCAGTTCTTC. Protein: CAIDRAYNEQFF.

V usage is TRBV6-5 and J usage is TRBJ2-1; 7 bases are shared with TRBD2. Trimming at V came to 8 bases and at J to 8 bases, leaving 3 bases not matched to a gene. This CDR3 region has 11 residues. Per the germline V gene, CDR1 is MNHEY and CDR2 is SVGAGI. The CDR3 is CASREAHEQFF. The CDR3 DNA reads as TGTGCCAGCCGGGAGGCCCATGAGCAGTTCTTC.

This rearrangement joins TRBV11-2 to TRBJ2-1; TRBD2 matches 9 bases. CDR3 length: 15 amino acids. Germline CDR1 and CDR2: SGHAT and FQNNGV. V lost 2 bases to trimming and J lost 7 bases; unmatched junction nucleotides: 6. The CDR3 bases are TGTGCCAGCAGCTTACGAGCGGGGGGTTTAAATGAGCAGTTCTTC. Amino acids: CASSLRAGGLNEQFF.

CDR3 DNA sequence: TGCGCCAGCAGTGAGTCGCCAATCAGCTCCTACAATGAGCAGTTCTTC. Amino acid sequence: CASSESPISSYNEQFF. The chain combines TRBV10-1 with TRBJ2-1, with unresolved D. The germline V gene encodes CDR1 WNHNN and CDR2 SYGVQD (reference sequence). V was pared by 0 bases and J by 0 bases, with 9 bases between. This CDR3 spans 16 amino acids.

Regarding this clonotype: A much larger clone sits a single nucleotide away, making a read error possible. The genes are TRBV7-9 and TRBJ2-2; D is perhaps TRBD1 (6 bases). CDR1 and CDR2 (germline): SEHNR, FQNEAQ (reference sequence). The CDR3 is 16 amino acids. The CDR3 sequence is CVSSTLTGSNTGELFF. The CDR3 nucleotides read TGTGTCAGCAGCACCTTGACAGGTTCGAACACCGGGGAGCTGTTTTTT.